These 28 T cell receptor beta chains originate from one sample sequenced in a study of post-analysis software for immune sequencing data. Findings and limits, study-wide: TRBV segments more frequent in patients than in controls numbered about five and included TRBV5-6, TRBV5-1 and TRBV20-1.

No antigens are known for them. Unique molecular identifiers were built into the TCR beta cDNA libraries. MiXCR, applied by TCRdb to the PCR reads, yields one record per CDR3 protein. The repertoire consists of fewer than 550,000 distinct CDR3 sequences, with about a third occurring once and the leading ten covering about 5.6%. The sample comprised blood. These receptors all come from a girl aged 2-17 years with multiple sclerosis.

The chain recombines TRBV10-2 with TRBJ1-2; D is unresolved. The V gene lost 3 bases and the J gene lost 9 bases, with 8 bases spanning the gap. Germline CDR1 and CDR2: WSHSY and SAAADI. The CDR3 is 11 amino acids. CDR3 residues: CASSDEGRYTF. In DNA form, the CDR3 reads TGCGCCAGCAGTGATGAGGGCCGCTACACCTTC.

This clonotype was picked up a small number of times. This chain joins TRBV7-3 and TRBJ1-2, with D perhaps matching TRBD1 (5 bases). The CDR3 has 13 amino acids. From germline, CDR1 is SGHTA and CDR2 FQGTGA. Trimming removed 5 bases at V and 5 bases at J, with 12 bases between. Here the CDR3 reads CASSPGAGYGYTF. DNA of the CDR3: TGTGCCAGCAGCCCCGGGGCCGGTTATGGCTACACCTTC.

This clonotype has just a few counts. The chain employs TRBV7-9 and TRBJ1-4; tentative D call: TRBD1 (5 bases). Germline assignment: CDR1 SEHNR and CDR2 FQNEAQ (reference sequence). The CDR3 sequence is 12 residues long. Trimming left V 3 bases short and J 6 bases short, with 5 bases between. CDR3 DNA sequence: TGTGCCAGCAGCTTGGGGGATGAAAAACTGTTTTTT. Its translation is CASSLGDEKLFF.

This rearrangement joins TRBV5-5 to TRBJ2-3; 11 positions agree with TRBD2. V was clipped by 1 base and J by 6 bases; unmatched bases: 10. The CDR3 covers 17 residues. CDR1 SGHKS and CDR2 YYEKEE come from the germline V gene (reference sequence). CDR3 nucleotide sequence: TGTGCCAGCAGCTTGACTAGCGGGGGCTACGGGTCGGATACGCAGTATTTT. It is translated as CASSLTSGGYGSDTQYF. The full variable domain, its missing parts supplied by reference TRBV5-5 and TRBJ2-3, is DAGVTQSPTHLIKTRGQQVTLRCSPISGHKSVSWYQQVLGQGPQFIFQYYEKEERGRGNFPDRFSARQFPNYSSELNVNALLLGDSALYLCASSLTSGGYGSDTQYFGPGTRLTVL.

V is TRBV2 and J is TRBJ2-7; D possibly uses TRBD1 or TRBD2 (5 bases each). The J call is doubtful: the DNA matches TRBJ2-5 better. Germline V gene sequence: CDR1 SNHLY, CDR2 FYNNEI. The CDR3 totals 13 residues. CDR3 protein: CASSMTGLETQYF. Written as DNA, the CDR3 is TGTGCCAGCAGTATGACGGGGCTCGAGACCCAGTACTTC.

This clonotype was detected a few times. The rearrangement uses TRBV6-1 and TRBJ2-5; D possibly uses TRBD1 or TRBD2 (6 bases each). The CDR3 extends over 14 amino acids. With 5 bases removed from V and 2 bases from J, the gap between germline ends came to 12 bases. Germline CDR1 is MNHNS and CDR2 is SASEGT. CDR3 protein: CASSPRGDQETQYF. The CDR3 region has the DNA TGTGCCAGCAGTCCTAGGGGGGATCAAGAGACCCAGTACTTC.

The chain joins TRBV15 to TRBJ2-1; 9 bases line up with TRBD2. In germline, CDR1 is LNHNV, CDR2 YYDKDF (reference sequence). Unmatched junction bases numbered 12, after V lost 1 base and J lost 5 bases. The CDR3 contains 18 residues. The CDR3 region is CATSRGFGLAGNDNEQFF. The CDR3 DNA is TGTGCCACCAGCAGAGGCTTTGGCCTAGCGGGAAACGACAATGAGCAGTTCTTC.

The rearrangement joins TRBV29-1 to TRBJ2-7, with a tentative D call TRBD1 (6 bases). Germline V lookup: CDR1 SQVTM, CDR2 ANQGSEA. The CDR3 sequence is 14 residues long. Trimming pared 4 bases from V and 3 bases from J, leaving 16 bases between. The CDR3 sequence is CSVGGLRGNYEQYF. The CDR3, as DNA: TGCAGCGTTGGGGGGCTTCGGGGTAACTACGAGCAGTACTTC.

This clonotype was observed a handful of times. The CDR3 DNA sequence: TGTGCCAGCAGCCCGATCCGCAGGAAGGGACTAGCAGCCGAGCAGTACTTC. Its protein product is CASSPIRRKGLAAEQYF. The J gene is TRBJ2-5, the V gene TRBV6-6; TRBD2 matches 9 bases. The DNA end is a closer match to TRBJ2-7, so the J assignment may be wrong. The CDR3 consists of 17 residues. The germline CDR1 and CDR2 sequences are MNHNY and SVGAGI (reference sequence).

The chain couples TRBV20-1 to TRBJ2-7, with 9 bases fitting TRBD2. With 6 bases clipped from V and 4 bases from J, the junction kept 13 bases outside the gene matches. The CDR3 has 15 amino acids. Germline CDR1 is DFQATT and CDR2 is SNEGSKA (reference sequence). This CDR3 is CSASPPRAGGYEQYF. In DNA, the CDR3 is TGCAGTGCGTCCCCCCCGCGAGCGGGGGGATACGAGCAGTACTTC.

A word on this clonotype: Just one base apart from a much larger clone, this may be a read error. J is TRBJ1-5 and V is TRBV5-5, with D perhaps TRBD1 (5 bases). This CDR3 spans 15 amino acids. The V gene's germline CDR1 is SGHKS and CDR2 YYEKEE (reference sequence). CDR3: CASSLQGYGNQSQHF. The CDR3 coding sequence is TGTGCCAGCAGCTTGCAGGGATACGGCAATCAGTCCCAGCATTTT.

This clonotype was recorded once. V is TRBV6-6 and J is TRBJ2-7; the D gene is possibly TRBD1 (5 bases). The CDR3 has 17 residues. Germline assignment: CDR1 MNHNY and CDR2 SVGAGI (reference sequence). Trimming left V 3 bases short and J 2 bases short, with 20 bases between. CDR3 residues: CASSYNNVGDSTYEQYF. CDR3 DNA sequence: TGTGCCAGCAGTTATAATAATGTCGGTGACAGCACCTACGAGCAGTACTTC.

CDR3 residues: CASSGDSDQPQHF. In DNA form, the CDR3 reads TGCGCCAGCAGCGGGGACAGCGATCAGCCCCAGCATTTT. The chain employs TRBV4-1 and TRBJ1-5, with TRBD1 matching over 7 bases. CDR3 length: 13 amino acids. Germline V gene sequence: CDR1 MGHRA, CDR2 YSYEKL. The V and J ends lost 5 bases and 5 bases, in that order; junction bases with no gene match: 3.

The chain links TRBV18 to TRBJ1-1, with D hard to call. In germline, CDR1 is KGHSH, CDR2 LQKENI. The CDR3 length is 15 residues. Trimming removed 2 bases from V and 0 bases from J, with 10 bases in between. CDR3 amino acids: CASSPTPSMNTEAFF. Here the CDR3 DNA reads TGTGCCAGCTCACCAACCCCCTCCATGAACACTGAAGCTTTCTTT.

V and J are TRBV11-2 and TRBJ1-1; TRBD1 matches 7 bases. The CDR3 runs 17 residues. Germline loops: CDR1 SGHAT, CDR2 FQNNGV. Trimming removed 5 bases from V and 0 bases from J; junction bases left unmatched: 12. DNA for the CDR3: TGTGCCAGCAGCCGCGCTACGGGACAGCCAATGAACACTGAAGCTTTCTTT. Translated: CASSRATGQPMNTEAFF. The whole variable domain, filled in from reference TRBV11-2 and TRBJ1-1, reads EAGVAQSPRYKIIEKRQSVAFWCNPISGHATLYWYQQILGQGPKLLIQFQNNGVVDDSQLPKDRFSAERLKGVDSTLKIQPAKLEDSAVYLCASSRATGQPMNTEAFFGQGTRLTVV.

The rearrangement links TRBV20-1 to TRBJ1-1; the match to TRBD1 covers 7 bases. V dropped 5 bases and J dropped 1; count of bases not matched to a gene: 4. CDR3 size: 13 residues. Germline V gene lookup returns CDR1 DFQATT and CDR2 SNEGSKA (reference sequence). Here the CDR3 DNA reads TGCAGTGCTCGCCGGGACAGGAACACTGAAGCTTTCTTT. It codes for CSARRDRNTEAFF.

This clonotype was found a few times. The chain is built from TRBV20-1 and TRBJ2-5; 10 bases agree with TRBD2. The length of the CDR3 is 13 residues. CDR1 DFQATT and CDR2 SNEGSKA come from the germline V gene (reference sequence). The CDR3 loop reads CSQLAGSRETQYF. The CDR3 region has the DNA TGCAGCCAACTAGCGGGGAGCAGAGAGACCCAGTACTTC.

J is TRBJ2-5 and V is TRBV15, with D maybe TRBD2 (6 bases). V lost 8 bases and J lost 3, with 16 bases in between. The CDR3 length is 14 residues. In germline, CDR1 is LNHNV, CDR2 YYDKDF (reference sequence). CDR3 DNA sequence: TGTGCCACCGAAGCGGCTAGCGTGGAAGAGACCCAGTACTTC. Protein sequence: CATEAASVEETQYF.

This clonotype was seen many times. The V gene is TRBV28, the J gene TRBJ2-3, with D uncertain. The V and J ends lost 5 bases and 0 bases respectively, with 21 bases between them. The CDR3 is 18 amino acids. The germline CDR1 and CDR2 sequences are MDHEN and SYDVKM. CDR3 bases: TGTGCCAGCAGTCTAGTCCCCCCAGGTCTGACTAGCACAGATACGCAGTATTTT. This codes for CASSLVPPGLTSTDTQYF.

In its sample, this clonotype was seen a few times. The chain uses TRBV12-3 or TRBV12-4 and TRBJ2-7; TRBD2 might be the D (6 bases). V lost 6 bases to trimming and J lost 4 bases, with 19 bases between them. The CDR3 has 15 residues. CDR3 coding DNA: TGTGCCAGCAGCCGCAGTGGGGGGTCAACGTACGAGCAGTACTTC. This gives the protein CASSRSGGSTYEQYF.

V and J are TRBV28 and TRBJ1-2, with D hard to call. With 5 bases removed from V and 8 bases from J, the gap between germline ends came to 6 bases. CDR3 length: 10 amino acids. CDR1 and CDR2 from the germline V gene are MDHEN and SYDVKM. CDR3: CASSPPGYTF. The DNA of the CDR3 is TGTGCCAGCAGTCCGCCCGGCTACACCTTC.

This clonotype appeared a few times. The chain uses TRBV4-1 and TRBJ2-4; 16 bases agree with TRBD2. This CDR3 spans 23 amino acids. Germline V gives CDR1 MGHRA, CDR2 YSYEKL. With V trimmed by 0 bases and J by 1 base, 15 bases remained unmatched. The CDR3 nucleotides read TGCGCCAGCAGCCAAGAGGGCAGGGTGCCGGGACTAGCGGGGGGGCTGGCCAAAAACATTCAGTACTTC. It specifies CASSQEGRVPGLAGGLAKNIQYF.

The chain carries TRBV12-3 or TRBV12-4 and TRBJ2-5; possibly TRBD1 for D (6 bases). The length of the CDR3 is 16 residues. V gave up 4 bases and J gave up 6 bases, with 21 bases separating them. The CDR3 nucleotides read TGTGCCAGCAGTTCTTCTCTAGGAGAGGACAGTAAGACCCAGTACTTC. Its protein product is CASSSSLGEDSKTQYF.

The V and J genes are TRBV10-3 and TRBJ2-7; a weak D match, TRBD1 (5 bases). The V gene's germline CDR1 is ENHRY and CDR2 SYGVKD. The germline V and J ends were trimmed by 6 bases and 2 bases, with 11 bases remaining between them. The CDR3 runs to 13 residues. The CDR3 spells CAIRDDSAYEQYF. In DNA, the CDR3 is TGTGCCATCAGGGATGACAGCGCCTACGAGCAGTACTTC.

This clonotype was observed a handful of times. The V gene is TRBV5-5, the J gene TRBJ2-1; D may be TRBD1 or TRBD2 (6 bases each). CDR3 length: 14 residues. Trimming took off 0 bases at V and 12 bases at J, with 16 bases between the two ends. In germline, CDR1 is SGHKS, CDR2 YYEKEE (reference sequence). The CDR3 loop reads CASSLDTGTYGQFF. CDR3 coding DNA: TGTGCCAGCAGCTTGGATACAGGGACTTACGGGCAGTTCTTC.

J is TRBJ2-1 and V is TRBV6-6, with D perhaps TRBD1 or TRBD2 (5 bases each). CDR1 and CDR2 (germline): MNHNY, SVGAGI (reference sequence). V was trimmed by 0 bases and J by 7 bases, leaving 16 bases between them. The length of the CDR3 is 16 residues. The CDR3 is CASSYSGTAYTNEQFF. CDR3 bases: TGTGCCAGCAGTTACTCGGGGACGGCATATACAAATGAGCAGTTCTTC.

Ten or more counts support this clonotype. The chain carries TRBV29-1 and TRBJ2-1, with D possibly being TRBD2 (6 bases). The CDR3 contains 14 residues. V lost 5 bases to trimming and J lost 5 bases, with 16 bases between them. Germline assignment: CDR1 SQVTM and CDR2 ANQGSEA. CDR3 nucleotides: TGCAGCGTTTTGGGCGGGGACCTTAACAATGAGCAGTTCTTC. Translation gives CSVLGGDLNNEQFF.

The J gene is TRBJ2-5, the V gene TRBV10-2; a weak D match, TRBD1 (5 bases). The CDR3 sequence is 14 residues long. Germline V CDR1 and CDR2: WSHSY, SAAADI. Trimming pared 2 bases from V and 4 bases from J, leaving 11 bases between. CDR3 nucleotide sequence: TGCGCCAGCAGTGAGAAGGGGATCGGAGAGACCCAGTACTTC. Translation: CASSEKGIGETQYF.